These 32 T cell receptor beta chains originate from one sample sequenced in a study of regulatory T cells in long-lasting Graves disease. Arm-PCR of CDR3 regions and iRepertoire HTBI primers were the basis on which TCR beta libraries were built. MiXCR, applied by TCRdb to the multiplex PCR reads, yields one record per CDR3 protein. This repertoire shows under 400,000 distinct CDR3 sequences, roughly a sixth found once; its top ten account for roughly 27%. Time point indicated: newly diagnosed GD, antithyroid drugs for less than 3 months. Construction of the TCR library relied on RNA isolated from PBMCs. The same specimen was also included in a second study, on T cells in Graves' hyperthyroidism and ophthalmopathy.

Sequences were derived from peripheral blood mononuclear cells (PBMCs), sampled at new diagnosis, from a patient treated with antithyroid drugs. These receptor sequences come from a man in his forties with Graves disease.

The table lists this clonotype with many counts. The rearrangement joins TRBV20-1 to TRBJ2-7; D gene ambiguous. The CDR3 extends over 13 amino acids. CDR1 and CDR2 (germline): DFQATT, SNEGSKA (reference sequence). With 4 bases removed from V and 3 bases from J, the gap between germline ends came to 13 bases. CDR3: CSAIGLRGYEQYF. DNA for the CDR3: TGCAGTGCTATAGGGCTACGAGGCTACGAGCAGTACTTC.

This clonotype was detected many times. The rearrangement links TRBV7-9 to TRBJ2-3, with a possible D match to TRBD2 (7 bases). The CDR3 consists of 15 residues. V lost 3 bases to trimming and J lost 3 bases, with 13 bases between them. CDR1 SEHNR and CDR2 FQNEAQ come from the germline V gene (reference sequence). In DNA, the CDR3 is TGTGCCAGCAGCTTCGCGGGGGCGAGGACAGATACGCAGTATTTT. Protein product: CASSFAGARTDTQYF.

This chain uses TRBV11-1 with TRBJ2-7; TRBD1 agrees at 7 bases. V lost 5 bases to trimming and J lost 6 bases; unmatched junction nucleotides: 7. The CDR3 is made up of 13 amino acids. Germline V gene sequence: CDR1 SGHAT, CDR2 FQDESV (reference sequence). The CDR3 nucleotides read TGTGCCAGCAGCCAAGCCGACAGGGCCGAGCAGTACTTC. Protein product: CASSQADRAEQYF. The full variable domain, completed using reference TRBV11-1 and TRBJ2-7, is EAEVAQSPRYKITEKSQAVAFWCDPISGHATLYWYRQILGQGPELLVQFQDESVVDDSQLPKDRFSAERLKGVDSTLKIQPAELGDSAMYLCASSQADRAEQYFGPGTRLTVT.

The J gene is TRBJ1-1, the V gene TRBV4-1; D is undetermined. Per the germline V gene, CDR1 is MGHRA and CDR2 is YSYEKL. V shed 2 bases and J shed 2 bases, with 12 bases lying between them. This CDR3 is built from 15 residues. In DNA, the CDR3 is TGCGCCAGCAGCCAATTGTGGGGTACTAACACTGAAGCTTTCTTT. It translates to CASSQLWGTNTEAFF.

This clonotype was seen at least ten times. V gene TRBV12-3 or TRBV12-4 combines with J gene TRBJ2-3; the D gene is possibly TRBD2 (6 bases). Trimming took off 4 bases at V and 3 bases at J, with 11 bases between the two ends. This CDR3 has 14 amino acids. The CDR3 sequence is CASSWGTGTDTQYF. The CDR3 DNA reads as TGTGCCAGCAGTTGGGGGACTGGGACAGATACGCAGTATTTT.

Regarding this clonotype: The junction differs from germline at one of its ends, possibly a read error. The V gene is TRBV9, the J gene TRBJ1-1; the D is unclear. Per germline, CDR1 SGDLS and CDR2 YYNGEE. CDR3 size: 14 residues. This chain's CDR3 is CASGVRGIDTEAFF. As DNA, the CDR3 is TGTGCCAGCGGCGTAAGAGGGATCGACACTGAAGCTTTCTTT.

This chain connects TRBV25-1 to TRBJ1-1; 10 bases align to TRBD1. Germline V lookup: CDR1 MGHDK, CDR2 SYGVNS. V lost 4 bases, J lost 8 bases, and 4 bases stayed unmatched. The CDR3 sequence is 13 residues long. The CDR3 bases are TGTGCCAGCAGTGGGACAGGGGGGTCGGAAGCTTTCTTT. Encoded protein: CASSGTGGSEAFF.

J is TRBJ1-2 and V is TRBV27, with D possibly TRBD1 on 5 matching bases. Trimming cost V 0 bases and J 9 bases, with 14 bases left between them. The CDR3 totals 14 residues. CDR1 is MNHEY and CDR2 is SMNVEV in the germline V gene (reference sequence). CDR3 sequence (DNA): TGTGCCAGCAGTTTATCGGGTGGGGGTAGAAGCTACACCTTC. Protein product: CASSLSGGGRSYTF.

V is TRBV19 and J is TRBJ2-1; 7 bases line up with TRBD1. Germline V gives CDR1 LNHDA, CDR2 SQIVND (reference sequence). Germline trimming cut 3 bases from V and 0 bases from J; bases unmatched to any gene: 2. This CDR3 has 15 amino acids. The CDR3 region is CASSMGQSSYNEQFF. The CDR3 DNA reads as TGTGCCAGTAGTATGGGACAGAGCTCCTACAATGAGCAGTTCTTC.

This clonotype was detected only a few times. The rearrangement uses TRBV4-1 and TRBJ2-3; D may be TRBD1 (5 bases). V lost 1 base, J lost 0 bases, and 11 bases lay in between. Germline assignment: CDR1 MGHRA and CDR2 YSYEKL. The CDR3 spans 16 residues. The CDR3 protein is CASSQAKRQSTDTQYF. As DNA, the CDR3 is TGCGCCAGCAGCCAAGCGAAGAGACAGAGCACAGATACGCAGTATTTT.

This clonotype was seen ten or more times. This rearrangement joins TRBV2 to TRBJ1-1, with 10 nucleotides matching TRBD1. The length of the CDR3 is 15 residues. The germline gives CDR1 SNHLY, CDR2 FYNNEI. V was pared by 4 bases and J by 1 base, with 3 bases of the junction left unmatched. As DNA, the CDR3 is TGTGCCAGCAGTGGACAGGGGGCTGGGAACACTGAAGCTTTCTTT. This codes for CASSGQGAGNTEAFF.

This clonotype was observed many times. J is TRBJ2-2 and V is TRBV2; 9 bases line up with TRBD1. V gave up 2 bases and J gave up 1 base; unmatched junction bases: 5. Germline loops: CDR1 SNHLY, CDR2 FYNNEI. The CDR3 covers 17 residues. The CDR3 DNA is TGTGCCAGCAGTGAATCCCGACAGGGGGAGAACACCGGGGAGCTGTTTTTT. This gives the protein CASSESRQGENTGELFF.

In its sample, this clonotype was seen many times. This chain connects TRBV6-5 to TRBJ2-3; TRBD2 matches at 12 bases. CDR1 is MNHEY, CDR2 SVGAGI, per germline. The CDR3 length is 16 residues. The V gene end was trimmed by 2 bases and the J gene end by 3 bases; junction bases not matched to a gene: 3. The CDR3 protein is CASSYLGTSGTDTQYF. The CDR3 coding sequence is TGTGCCAGCAGTTACCTCGGGACTAGCGGGACAGATACGCAGTATTTT.

Ten or more counts support this clonotype. The chain links TRBV5-1 to TRBJ2-5; D unclear. The germline V and J ends were trimmed by 5 bases and 5 bases, with 13 bases remaining between them. The CDR3 runs 13 residues. The germline gives CDR1 SGHRS, CDR2 YFSETQ. The CDR3: CASRNSLQETQYF. The DNA of the CDR3 is TGCGCCAGCAGGAACAGTCTTCAGGAGACCCAGTACTTC.

Ten or more counts support this clonotype. The chain joins TRBV19 to TRBJ2-5; D might be TRBD2 (5 bases). V dropped 6 bases and J dropped 5 bases, with 16 bases sitting between them. The V gene's germline CDR1 is LNHDA and CDR2 SQIVND (reference sequence). There are 14 residues in the CDR3. CDR3 loop: CASRIGRDGETQYF. Here the CDR3 DNA reads TGTGCCAGTAGAATCGGACGGGATGGGGAGACCCAGTACTTC. The entire variable domain, with the rest obtained from reference TRBV19 and TRBJ2-5, is as follows: DGGITQSPKYLFRKEGQNVTLSCEQNLNHDAMYWYRQDPGQGLRLIYYSQIVNDFQKGDIAEGYSVSREKKESFPLTVTSAQKNPTAFYLCASRIGRDGETQYFGPGTRLLVL.

For this clonotype: One base away lies a much larger clone, so this may be a sequencing read error. The chain recombines TRBV18 with TRBJ2-3; D is possibly TRBD1 or TRBD2 (5 bases each). This CDR3 has 15 amino acids. The germline CDR1 and CDR2 sequences are KGHSH and LQKENI. In DNA form, the CDR3 reads TGTGCCAGCTCACCACATGGGGGACCCACAGGTACGCAGTATTTT. Amino acids: CASSPHGGPTGTQYF.

The chain couples TRBV6-1 to TRBJ1-6; D call uncertain. The germline V gene encodes CDR1 MNHNS and CDR2 SASEGT. This CDR3 is built from 16 residues. With 4 bases removed from V and 0 bases from J, the gap between germline ends came to 10 bases. The CDR3 sequence: CASSGEGSSYNSPLHF. CDR3 DNA: TGTGCCAGCAGTGGAGAGGGAAGCTCCTATAATTCACCCCTCCACTTT.

This clonotype was seen ten or more times. V and J are TRBV11-3 and TRBJ2-6, with 9 nucleotides matching TRBD2. Unmatched junction bases numbered 10, after V lost 1 base and J lost 3 bases. Germline V gene lookup returns CDR1 SGHNT and CDR2 YENEEA. The CDR3 has 19 residues. CDR3 protein: CASSLVAGALRGGANVLTF. The CDR3 region has the DNA TGTGCCAGCAGCTTAGTAGCGGGGGCCCTCCGAGGTGGGGCCAACGTCCTGACTTTC.

This clonotype showed up just a few times. The rearrangement uses TRBV4-2 and TRBJ1-4; D call uncertain. V was clipped by 2 bases and J by 0 bases, with 10 bases between them. CDR1 and CDR2 from the germline V gene are LGHNA and YNFKEQ. The CDR3 length is 16 residues. The CDR3 DNA reads as TGTGCCAGCAGCCAACCGCCAGGAGCAACTAATGAAAAACTGTTTTTT. This translates into CASSQPPGATNEKLFF.

The J gene is TRBJ2-2, the V gene TRBV19; 7 bases line up with TRBD1. The CDR3 runs to 15 residues. The V and J ends lost 6 bases and 6 bases, in that order; junction bases with no gene match: 10. The germline V gene has CDR1 LNHDA and CDR2 SQIVND (reference sequence). CDR3 protein: CASRMQGVVPGELFF. CDR3 coding DNA: TGTGCCAGTAGGATGCAGGGGGTGGTTCCCGGGGAGCTGTTTTTT. The full variable domain, completed using reference TRBV19 and TRBJ2-2, is DGGITQSPKYLFRKEGQNVTLSCEQNLNHDAMYWYRQDPGQGLRLIYYSQIVNDFQKGDIAEGYSVSREKKESFPLTVTSAQKNPTAFYLCASRMQGVVPGELFFGEGSRLTVL.

The V gene is TRBV7-8, the J gene TRBJ2-7; weak D call: TRBD2 (6 bases). Trimming pared 6 bases from V and 0 bases from J, leaving 15 bases between. This CDR3 has 15 residues. Per the germline V gene, CDR1 is SGHVS and CDR2 is FQNEAQ. The CDR3 loop reads CASRVGVAVSYEQYF. In DNA form, the CDR3 reads TGTGCCAGCAGAGTCGGGGTAGCGGTCTCCTACGAGCAGTACTTC.

This clonotype occurred many times. V gene TRBV20-1 combines with J gene TRBJ2-1; D call uncertain. The V end lost 6 bases, the J end lost 6 bases, and 12 bases lay between the germline ends. Germline V gene data show CDR1 as DFQATT and CDR2 as SNEGSKA (reference sequence). The CDR3 covers 12 residues. The CDR3 spells CSADNIGNEQFF. The CDR3 DNA reads TGCAGTGCCGACAATATCGGCAATGAGCAGTTCTTC.

V gene TRBV6-5 combines with J gene TRBJ1-5, with D uncertain. The CDR3 spans 17 residues. Deletions cut 3 bases from V and 0 bases from J, with 15 bases between. Germline loops: CDR1 MNHEY, CDR2 SVGAGI. The CDR3 reads CASSYLDRKSSNQPQHF. The CDR3 DNA reads TGTGCCAGCAGTTATTTGGACCGTAAGAGTAGCAATCAGCCCCAGCATTTT.

This clonotype has at least ten counts. The V call is TRBV5-1, the J call TRBJ1-5, with D maybe TRBD1 (5 bases). The germline V gene encodes CDR1 SGHRS and CDR2 YFSETQ. CDR3 size: 14 residues. Trimming took 0 bases from V and 4 from J, leaving 8 bases between them. CDR3 in amino acids: CASSLGDGNQPQHF. CDR3 coding DNA: TGCGCCAGCAGCTTGGGGGACGGTAATCAGCCCCAGCATTTT.

This clonotype was detected many times. The chain is built from TRBV3-1 and TRBJ2-5; 9 nucleotides align to TRBD1. J gave up 4 bases and V 0 bases, and 9 bases lay outside the gene matches. CDR3 length: 17 amino acids. The germline CDR1 and CDR2 sequences are LGHDT and YNNKEL (reference sequence). The CDR3 DNA reads TGTGCCAGCAGCCAAGATAATCCGGGACAGGGAATAGAGACCCAGTACTTC. Amino acids: CASSQDNPGQGIETQYF.

This clonotype was picked up many times. This chain uses TRBV7-2 with TRBJ1-4, with 7 nucleotides matching TRBD1. The germline V gene has CDR1 SGHTA and CDR2 FQGNSA. V shed 4 bases and J 8 bases; nucleotides not matched to a gene: 13. This CDR3 comprises 16 residues. DNA for the CDR3: TGTGCCAGCAGCTCTGACACCGGGACAGTAGGGGAAAAACTGTTTTTT. Its translation is CASSSDTGTVGEKLFF.

This clonotype has at least ten counts. Sequence at one end of the junction differs from germline and may be a read error. J is TRBJ2-1 and V is TRBV18, with 7 bases matching TRBD2. CDR3 size: 16 residues. The germline gives CDR1 KGHSH, CDR2 LQKENI. In DNA, the CDR3 is TGTGCCAGCTCACCACCGGGGGGGACTGTCTACAATGAACAGTTCTTC. The encoded protein is CASSPPGGTVYNEQFF.

This clonotype has at least ten counts. This rearrangement joins TRBV3-1 to TRBJ2-7, with TRBD2 matching 10 bases. The CDR3 is made up of 16 amino acids. CDR1 is LGHDT and CDR2 is YNNKEL in the germline V gene (reference sequence). The J segment lost 7 bases and the V segment lost 4 bases, leaving 13 bases of the junction unmatched. The CDR3 loop reads CASSRVLAGVTFEQYF. For the CDR3, the DNA is TGTGCCAGCAGCCGTGTCCTAGCGGGGGTGACTTTTGAGCAGTACTTC.

Only a few counts were recorded for this clonotype. The V and J genes are TRBV7-2 and TRBJ2-2; D is unclear. Trimming stripped 5 bases from V and 1 base from J, with 8 bases between. Per the germline V gene, CDR1 is SGHTA and CDR2 is FQGNSA. The CDR3 is made up of 14 amino acids. CDR3 protein: CASSLFGNTGELFF. CDR3 DNA sequence: TGTGCCAGCAGCCTGTTCGGGAACACCGGGGAGCTGTTTTTT. The full variable domain, its missing parts supplied by reference TRBV7-2 and TRBJ2-2, is GAGVSQSPSNKVTEKGKDVELRCDPISGHTALYWYRQSLGQGLEFLIYFQGNSAPDKSGLPSDRFSAERTGGSVSTLTIQRTQQEDSAVYLCASSLFGNTGELFFGEGSRLTVL.

This clonotype was found many times. This chain connects TRBV12-3 or TRBV12-4 to TRBJ2-7; 11 bases fit TRBD1. CDR3 length equals 17 residues. V was clipped by 4 bases and J by 4 bases; unmatched bases: 12. The CDR3 here is CASSYRDRGIGGYEQYF. In DNA form, the CDR3 reads TGTGCCAGCAGTTACCGGGACAGGGGGATCGGTGGATACGAGCAGTACTTC.

This clonotype was seen at least ten times. The V gene is TRBV19, the J gene TRBJ2-5; D uncertain. The CDR3 sequence is 12 residues long. The V end was cut by 8 bases, the J end by 0 bases, with 7 bases between. Germline V gene sequence: CDR1 LNHDA, CDR2 SQIVND (reference sequence). The CDR3 DNA reads as TGTGCCAGTGGACGACACCAAGAGACCCAGTACTTC. Its translation is CASGRHQETQYF.

This clonotype was seen at least ten times. The chain combines TRBV12-3 or TRBV12-4 with TRBJ2-5, with 8 bases identical to TRBD1. J lost 5 bases, V lost 6 bases, and 8 bases had no gene match. This CDR3 contains 14 residues. The CDR3 region is CASSKTGEGETQYF. The CDR3 region has the DNA TGTGCCAGCAGCAAGACAGGGGAAGGGGAGACCCAGTACTTC.